What follows are 6 T cell receptor beta chains derived from one specimen sequenced in a study of blood T cell repertoires in COVID-19. Only in-frame clones appear in the TCRdb table, and some are missing; sequencing was by immunoSEQ multiplex PCR. The data hold 25,000 to 35,000 clones, with roughly 85% observed a single time. Sequencing was performed on peripheral blood. The receptors originated from a man older than 75 with active COVID-19.

The V and J genes are TRBV19 and TRBJ2-7; D call uncertain. The V gene's germline CDR1 is LNHDA and CDR2 SQIVND (reference sequence). Trimming took off 5 bases at V and 0 bases at J, with 11 bases between the two ends. The CDR3 loop spans 14 amino acids. CDR3 nucleotide sequence: TGTGCCAGTAGTGTGAGAAAAAGCTCCTACGAGCAGTACTTC. Translated: CASSVRKSSYEQYF.

The gene calls are TRBV7-9 and TRBJ2-4; D is possibly TRBD2 (5 bases). V lost 8 bases and J 8 bases, leaving 19 bases between the germline ends. Germline CDR1 SEHNR, CDR2 FQNEAQ (reference sequence). The CDR3 is made up of 14 amino acids. DNA of the CDR3: TGTGCCAGCTCCCGGGATAGTCGTAGGTACATTCAGTACTTC. Translated, it gives CASSRDSRRYIQYF.

For the CDR3, the DNA is TGTGCCAGCAGCTTTGGACTAGCGGGGGGTTTTGAGGCCCAGTACTTC. It translates to CASSFGLAGGFEAQYF. This chain joins TRBV3-1 (or the pseudogene TRBV3-2) and TRBJ2-5, with 14 bases matching TRBD2. V lost 5 bases and J lost 9; bases outside the gene matches: 11. Germline CDR1 and CDR2: LGHDT and YNNKEL (reference sequence). The CDR3 sequence is 16 residues long.

The V gene is TRBV29-1, the J gene TRBJ2-1; the match to TRBD2 covers 9 bases. This CDR3 has 16 residues. V dropped 6 bases and J dropped 2; count of bases not matched to a gene: 11. Germline V gene sequence: CDR1 SQVTM, CDR2 ANQGSEA. The CDR3 bases are TGCAGCGTCGACCGACCGGGACTAGCAACCTACAATGAGCAGTTCTTC. Translation gives CSVDRPGLATYNEQFF.

The chain has TRBV12-3 or TRBV12-4 and TRBJ1-1, with 7 bases lining up with TRBD1. This CDR3 contains 11 residues. Trimming cost V 1 base and J 10 bases; bases outside gene matches: 0. The CDR3 spells CASSLEGAAFF. The CDR3 DNA reads TGTGCCAGCAGTTTAGAGGGGGCAGCTTTCTTT.

The rearrangement uses TRBV2 and TRBJ2-5; tentatively, D is TRBD1 (5 bases). The V gene lost 2 bases and the J gene lost 2 bases, with 12 bases spanning the gap. The CDR3 spans 15 residues. Germline CDR1 SNHLY, CDR2 FYNNEI. CDR3 amino acids: CASSELGQVQETQYF. For the CDR3, the DNA is TGTGCCAGCAGTGAATTAGGACAAGTACAAGAGACCCAGTACTTC. The full variable domain, in which reference TRBV2 and TRBJ2-5 provide the parts outside the CDR3, is EPEVTQTPSHQVTQMGQEVILRCVPISNHLYFYWYRQILGQKVEFLVSFYNNEISEKSEIFDDQFSVERPDGSNFTLKIRSTKLEDSAMYFCASSELGQVQETQYFGPGTRLLVL.